What follows describes a single T cell receptor (beta chain). The data are from a study of blood T cell repertoires in COVID-19. Study summary: COVID-19 samples from acute and convalescent phases originated in the United States, Italy and Spain. T cells, B-cell-depleted T cells, or PBMCs provided the cDNA or gDNA that served as material.

Under the authors' procedure: Estimation of nucleated cell counts relied on the amplification of reference gene primers. Data came from immunoSEQ multiplex PCR; TCRdb stores just in-frame clones and leaves some out. For V, J and clone size, that table is used; D and trimming come from the DNA. The sample shows about 210,000 clones, approximately 89% of them seen only once. V lost 1 base, J lost 12 bases, and 5 bases stayed unmatched. The CDR3 runs 12 residues. CDR1 is LGHDT and CDR2 is YNNKEL in the germline V gene (reference sequence). The sequenced material came from peripheral blood. The clonotype originates from a woman in her thirties or forties with acute or convalescent COVID-19. The chain employs TRBV3-1 (or the pseudogene TRBV3-2) and TRBJ1-2, with TRBD1 matching over 7 bases. The CDR3 region is CASSQGNRGDTF. For the CDR3, the DNA is TGTGCCAGCAGCCAAGGAAACAGGGGCGACACCTTC.